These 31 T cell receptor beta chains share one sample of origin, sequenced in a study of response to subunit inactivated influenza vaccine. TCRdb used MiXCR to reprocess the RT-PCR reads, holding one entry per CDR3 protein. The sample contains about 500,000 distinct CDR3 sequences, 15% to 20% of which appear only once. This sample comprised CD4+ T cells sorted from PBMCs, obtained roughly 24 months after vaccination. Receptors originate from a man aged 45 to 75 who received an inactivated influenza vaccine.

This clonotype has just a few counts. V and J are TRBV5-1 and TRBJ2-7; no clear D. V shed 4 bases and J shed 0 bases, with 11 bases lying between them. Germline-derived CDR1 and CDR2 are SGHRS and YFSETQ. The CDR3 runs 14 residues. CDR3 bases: TGCGCCAGCAGCCTTTATACGAGCTCCTACGAGCAGTACTTC. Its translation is CASSLYTSSYEQYF.

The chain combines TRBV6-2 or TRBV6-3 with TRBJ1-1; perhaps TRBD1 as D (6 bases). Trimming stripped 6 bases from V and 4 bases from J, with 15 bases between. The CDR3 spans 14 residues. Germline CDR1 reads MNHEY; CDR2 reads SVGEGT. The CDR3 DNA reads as TGTGCCAGCAGGTCCTCCGGGGGCGGCACTGAAGCTTTCTTT. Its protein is CASRSSGGGTEAFF.

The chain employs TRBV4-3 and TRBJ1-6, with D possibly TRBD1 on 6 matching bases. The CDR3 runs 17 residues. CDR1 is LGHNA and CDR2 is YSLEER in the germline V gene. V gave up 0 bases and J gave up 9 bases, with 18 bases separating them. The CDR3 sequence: CASSQDKLGGHISPLHF. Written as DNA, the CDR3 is TGCGCCAGCAGCCAAGATAAATTAGGGGGGCATATTTCACCCCTCCACTTT.

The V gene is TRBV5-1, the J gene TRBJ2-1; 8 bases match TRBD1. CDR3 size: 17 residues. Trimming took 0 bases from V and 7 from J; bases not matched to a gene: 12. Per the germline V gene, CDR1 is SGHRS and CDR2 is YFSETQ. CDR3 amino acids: CASSLVAGQGGGNEQFF. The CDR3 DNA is TGCGCCAGCAGCTTGGTTGCCGGACAGGGTGGTGGGAATGAGCAGTTCTTC.

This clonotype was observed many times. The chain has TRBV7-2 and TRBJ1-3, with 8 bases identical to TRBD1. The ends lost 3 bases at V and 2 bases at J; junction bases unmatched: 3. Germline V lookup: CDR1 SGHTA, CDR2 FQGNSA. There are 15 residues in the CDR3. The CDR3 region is CASSFGTGPGNTIYF. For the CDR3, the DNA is TGTGCCAGCAGCTTTGGGACAGGCCCTGGAAACACCATATATTTT.

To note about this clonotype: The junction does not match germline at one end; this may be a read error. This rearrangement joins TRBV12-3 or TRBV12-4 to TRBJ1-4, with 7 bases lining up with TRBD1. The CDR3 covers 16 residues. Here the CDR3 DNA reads TGTGCTAGCAGGTTAGGGGGCCGTACAACTAATGAAAAACTGTTTTTT. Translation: CASRLGGRTTNEKLFF.

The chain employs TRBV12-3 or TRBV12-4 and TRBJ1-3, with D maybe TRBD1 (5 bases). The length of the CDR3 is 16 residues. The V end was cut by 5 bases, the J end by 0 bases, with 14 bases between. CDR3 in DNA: TGTGCCAGCAGTCTCAGGGTGCCTTCCTCTGGAAACACCATATATTTT. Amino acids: CASSLRVPSSGNTIYF.

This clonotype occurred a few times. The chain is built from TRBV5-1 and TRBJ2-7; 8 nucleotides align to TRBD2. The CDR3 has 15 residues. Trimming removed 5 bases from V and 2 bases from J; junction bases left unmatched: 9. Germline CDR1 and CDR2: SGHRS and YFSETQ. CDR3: CASSSTVAGPYEQYF. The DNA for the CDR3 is TGCGCCAGCAGTTCCACCGTAGCGGGGCCCTACGAGCAGTACTTC.

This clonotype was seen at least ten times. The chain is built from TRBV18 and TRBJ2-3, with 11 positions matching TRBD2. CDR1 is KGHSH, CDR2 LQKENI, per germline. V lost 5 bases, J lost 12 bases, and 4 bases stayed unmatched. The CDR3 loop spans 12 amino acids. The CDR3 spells CASSTGTSGQYF. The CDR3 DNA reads TGTGCCAGCTCAACAGGGACTAGCGGACAGTATTTT.

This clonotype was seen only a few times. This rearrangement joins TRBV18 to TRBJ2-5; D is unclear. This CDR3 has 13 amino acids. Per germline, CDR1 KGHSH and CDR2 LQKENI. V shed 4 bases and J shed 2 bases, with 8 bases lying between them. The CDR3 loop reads CASSLQPQETQYF. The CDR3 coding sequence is TGTGCCAGCTCACTGCAGCCACAAGAGACCCAGTACTTC.

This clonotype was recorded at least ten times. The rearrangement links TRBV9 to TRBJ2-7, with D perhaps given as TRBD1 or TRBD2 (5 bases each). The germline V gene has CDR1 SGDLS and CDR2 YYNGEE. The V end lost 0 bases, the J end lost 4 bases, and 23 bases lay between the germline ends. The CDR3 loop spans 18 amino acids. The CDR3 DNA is TGTGCCAGCAGCGTAGCCCGAGGGGCAGGGTTCGGTCGTTACGAGCAGTACTTC. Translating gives CASSVARGAGFGRYEQYF.

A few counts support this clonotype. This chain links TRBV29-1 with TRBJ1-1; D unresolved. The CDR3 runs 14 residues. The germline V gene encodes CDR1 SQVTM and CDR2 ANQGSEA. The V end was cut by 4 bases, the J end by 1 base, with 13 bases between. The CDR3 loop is CSVVPRPPNTEAFF. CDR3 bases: TGCAGCGTTGTTCCCCGCCCACCGAACACTGAAGCTTTCTTT.

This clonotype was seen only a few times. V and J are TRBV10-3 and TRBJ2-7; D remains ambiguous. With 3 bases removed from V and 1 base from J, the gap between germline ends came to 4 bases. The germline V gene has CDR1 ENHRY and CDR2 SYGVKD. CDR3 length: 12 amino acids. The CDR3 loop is CAISDISYEQYF. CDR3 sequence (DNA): TGTGCCATCAGTGACATTTCCTACGAGCAGTACTTC.

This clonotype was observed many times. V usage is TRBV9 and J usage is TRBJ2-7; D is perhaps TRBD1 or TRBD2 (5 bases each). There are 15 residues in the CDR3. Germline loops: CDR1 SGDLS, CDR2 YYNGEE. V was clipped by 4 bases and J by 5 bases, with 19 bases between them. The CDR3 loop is CASSPLGTPYDEQYF. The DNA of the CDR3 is TGTGCCAGCAGCCCTCTGGGGACCCCTTACGACGAGCAGTACTTC.

CDR3 DNA: TGTGCCAGCAGCTTGGAAGGGACAAAGGTGCACGAGCAGTACTTC. Amino acid sequence: CASSLEGTKVHEQYF. The chain carries TRBV5-5 and TRBJ2-7; a weak D match, TRBD1 (6 bases). This CDR3 spans 15 amino acids. Germline CDR1 is SGHKS and CDR2 is YYEKEE (reference sequence). Between the trimmed V and J ends, which lost 0 bases and 5 bases, there was a span of 15 bases.

CDR3 in DNA: TGTGCCAGCAGTGAAGGGCCCAGGCAGCCCCAGCATTTT. It codes for CASSEGPRQPQHF. The rearrangement links TRBV2 to TRBJ1-5; D uncertain. CDR3 length: 13 amino acids. V was pared by 1 base and J by 7 bases, with 8 bases between. CDR1 and CDR2 from the germline V gene are SNHLY and FYNNEI.

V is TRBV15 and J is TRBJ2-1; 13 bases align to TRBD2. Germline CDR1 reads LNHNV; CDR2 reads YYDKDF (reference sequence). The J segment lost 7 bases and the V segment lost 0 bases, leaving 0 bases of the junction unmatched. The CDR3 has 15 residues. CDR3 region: CATSRELAGGNEQFF. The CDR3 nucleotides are TGTGCCACCAGCAGAGAACTAGCGGGAGGGAATGAGCAGTTCTTC.

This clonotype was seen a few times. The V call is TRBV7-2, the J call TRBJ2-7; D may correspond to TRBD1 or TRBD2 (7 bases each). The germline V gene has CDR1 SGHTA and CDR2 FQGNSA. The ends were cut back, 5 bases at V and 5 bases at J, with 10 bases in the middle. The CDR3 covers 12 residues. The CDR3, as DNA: TGTGCCAGCAGCCAGGGGGGGAACGAGCAGTACTTC. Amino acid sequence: CASSQGGNEQYF.

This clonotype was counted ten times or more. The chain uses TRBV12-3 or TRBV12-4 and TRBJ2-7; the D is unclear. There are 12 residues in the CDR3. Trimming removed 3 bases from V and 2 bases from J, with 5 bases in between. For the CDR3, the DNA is TGTGCCAGCAGTTTTACAGCCTACGAGCAGTACTTC. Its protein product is CASSFTAYEQYF.

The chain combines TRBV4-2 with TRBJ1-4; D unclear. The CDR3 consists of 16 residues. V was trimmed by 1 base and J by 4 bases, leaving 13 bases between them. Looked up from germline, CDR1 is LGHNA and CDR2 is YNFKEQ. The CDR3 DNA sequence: TGTGCCAGCAGCCAAGCGACTAACCGGGGTAATGAAAAACTGTTTTTT. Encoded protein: CASSQATNRGNEKLFF.

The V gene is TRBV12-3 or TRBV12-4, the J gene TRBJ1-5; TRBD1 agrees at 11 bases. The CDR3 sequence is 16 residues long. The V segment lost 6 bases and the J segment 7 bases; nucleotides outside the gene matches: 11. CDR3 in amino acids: CASSPIGQGARQPQHF. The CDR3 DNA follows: TGTGCCAGCAGCCCTATCGGACAGGGGGCGCGGCAGCCCCAGCATTTT.

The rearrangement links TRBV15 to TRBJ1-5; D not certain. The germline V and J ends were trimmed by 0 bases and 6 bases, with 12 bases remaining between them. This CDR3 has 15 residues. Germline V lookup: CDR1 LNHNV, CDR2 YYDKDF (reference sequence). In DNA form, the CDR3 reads TGTGCCACCAGCAGAGATTTCGATGTGGGTCAGCCCCAGCATTTT. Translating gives CATSRDFDVGQPQHF.

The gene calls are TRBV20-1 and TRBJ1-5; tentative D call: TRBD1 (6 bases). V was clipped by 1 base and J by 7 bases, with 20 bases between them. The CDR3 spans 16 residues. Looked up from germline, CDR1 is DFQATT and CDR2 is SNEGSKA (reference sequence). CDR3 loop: CSARGLERQGLQPQHF. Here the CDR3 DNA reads TGCAGTGCTAGAGGCTTGGAGAGGCAGGGGTTACAGCCCCAGCATTTT.

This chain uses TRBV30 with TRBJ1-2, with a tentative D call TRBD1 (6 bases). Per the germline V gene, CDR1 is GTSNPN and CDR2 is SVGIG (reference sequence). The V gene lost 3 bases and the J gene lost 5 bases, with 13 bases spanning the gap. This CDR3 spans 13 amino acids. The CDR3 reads CAWSATGPYGYTF. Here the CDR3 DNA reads TGTGCCTGGAGCGCTACAGGGCCGTATGGCTACACCTTC.

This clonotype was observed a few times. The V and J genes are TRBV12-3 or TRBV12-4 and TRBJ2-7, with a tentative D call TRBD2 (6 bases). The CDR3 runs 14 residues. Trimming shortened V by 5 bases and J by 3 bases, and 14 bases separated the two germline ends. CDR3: CASSTRLVVYEQYF. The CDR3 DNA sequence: TGTGCCAGCAGTACAAGACTAGTTGTCTACGAGCAGTACTTC.

The CDR3 DNA follows: TGTGCCAGCAGCTACGGACTAGCGGAAAAAGATACGCAGTATTTT. It codes for CASSYGLAEKDTQYF. V gene TRBV7-9 combines with J gene TRBJ2-3, with 10 bases identical to TRBD2. The germline gives CDR1 SEHNR, CDR2 FQNEAQ (reference sequence). V lost 4 bases to trimming and J lost 5 bases; unmatched junction nucleotides: 6. The CDR3 runs 15 residues.

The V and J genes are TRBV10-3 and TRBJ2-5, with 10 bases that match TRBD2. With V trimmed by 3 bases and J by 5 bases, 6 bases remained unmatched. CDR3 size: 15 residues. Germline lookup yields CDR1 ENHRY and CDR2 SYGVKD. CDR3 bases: TGTGCCATCAGTGAATTAGCGGGAGGAGGGGAGACCCAGTACTTC. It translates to CAISELAGGGETQYF.

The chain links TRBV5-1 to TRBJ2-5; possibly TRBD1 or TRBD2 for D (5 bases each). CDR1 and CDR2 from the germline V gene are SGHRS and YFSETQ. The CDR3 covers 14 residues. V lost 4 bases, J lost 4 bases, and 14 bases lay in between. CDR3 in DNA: TGCGCCAGCAGCGCTGGGGGTTCGGGAGAGACCCAGTACTTC. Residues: CASSAGGSGETQYF.

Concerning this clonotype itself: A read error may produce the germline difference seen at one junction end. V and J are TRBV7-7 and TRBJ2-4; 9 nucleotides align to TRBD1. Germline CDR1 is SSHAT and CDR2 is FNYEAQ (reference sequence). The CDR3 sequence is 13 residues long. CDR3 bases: TGTGCTAGCAGCCCTGGGACAGGGAGCATTCAGTACTTC. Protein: CASSPGTGSIQYF.

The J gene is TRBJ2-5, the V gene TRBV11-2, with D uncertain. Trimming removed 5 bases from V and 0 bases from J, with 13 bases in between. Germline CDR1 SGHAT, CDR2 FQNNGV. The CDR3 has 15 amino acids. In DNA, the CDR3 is TGTGCCAGCAGCACCACAAAGAGGTACCAAGAGACCCAGTACTTC. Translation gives CASSTTKRYQETQYF.

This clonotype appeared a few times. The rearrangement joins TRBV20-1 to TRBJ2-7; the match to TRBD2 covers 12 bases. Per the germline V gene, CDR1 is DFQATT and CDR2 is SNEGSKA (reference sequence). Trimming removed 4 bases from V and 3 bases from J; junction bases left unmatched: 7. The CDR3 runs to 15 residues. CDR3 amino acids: CSATSSGRAGYEQYF. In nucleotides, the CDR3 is TGCAGTGCTACCTCTAGCGGGAGGGCCGGCTACGAGCAGTACTTC.